These 18 T cell receptor beta chains originate from one sample sequenced in a study of CD8+ T cells in alopecia areata. Reverse transcription of extracted RNA yielded cDNA, which provided the sequencing template. Libraries were prepared by immunoSEQ multiplex PCR; TCRdb keeps only in-frame clonotypes and omits some of them. The sample has some 130,000 clones, about 50% seen once; the top ten hold 15% to 20%. Material: CD8+ T cells sorted from blood, obtained at week 0. The origin of the receptors is a human donor with alopecia areata.

In its sample, this clone was seen a few times. V is TRBV29-1 and J is TRBJ2-1, with a possible D match to TRBD1 (6 bases). The CDR3 covers 13 residues. Germline V gives CDR1 SQVTM, CDR2 ANQGSEA. V dropped 2 bases and J dropped 9 bases, with 14 bases sitting between them. CDR3 sequence reads: CSVESVGRGEQFF. Here the CDR3 DNA reads TGCAGCGTTGAATCGGTAGGCAGGGGTGAGCAGTTCTTC.

The chain couples TRBV5-6 to TRBJ2-3, with D unclear. Per the germline V gene, CDR1 is SGHDT and CDR2 is YYEEEE. This CDR3 region has 14 residues. V was clipped by 0 bases and J by 1 base, with 6 bases between them. DNA of the CDR3: TGTGCCAGCAGCTTGGGTCCGGGCACAGATACGCAGTATTTT. It codes for CASSLGPGTDTQYF.

This clone occurred a few times. Other DNA sequences from this sample encode an identical CDR3 as well. The chain carries TRBV11-2 and TRBJ2-7; D could derive from TRBD1 or TRBD2 (5 bases each). V gave up 5 bases and J gave up 2 bases, with 7 bases separating them. The CDR3 extends over 12 amino acids. The germline V gene has CDR1 SGHAT and CDR2 FQNNGV. The CDR3 DNA reads TGTGCCAGCAGCCGGGACCCCTACGAGCAGTACTTC. Amino acids: CASSRDPYEQYF.

This rearrangement joins TRBV19 to TRBJ2-1, with D perhaps TRBD1 (6 bases). The CDR3 loop spans 14 amino acids. Germline V gene data show CDR1 as LNHDA and CDR2 as SQIVND (reference sequence). Trimming pared 2 bases from V and 6 bases from J, leaving 11 bases between. CDR3 sequence reads: CASSIRDNGNEQFF. CDR3 DNA sequence: TGTGCCAGTAGTATAAGGGACAACGGCAATGAGCAGTTCTTC.

V gene TRBV30 combines with J gene TRBJ1-1, with 8 nucleotides matching TRBD1. The CDR3 covers 13 residues. After removal of 3 bases from V and 4 bases from J, the junction contained 4 bases not matched to a gene. The germline V gene has CDR1 GTSNPN and CDR2 SVGIG (reference sequence). CDR3 nucleotide sequence: TGTGCCTGGAGAGATGGACAGGGCACTGAAGCTTTCTTT. This sequence encodes CAWRDGQGTEAFF.

Only a few counts were recorded for this clone. The V and J genes are TRBV25-1 and TRBJ1-1, with unresolved D. The CDR3 is 13 amino acids. CDR1 and CDR2 from the germline V gene are MGHDK and SYGVNS. V was cut by 3 bases and J by 3 bases, with 8 bases left in between. The CDR3 region is CASSDKRHTEAFF. Here the CDR3 DNA reads TGTGCCAGCAGTGACAAACGGCACACTGAAGCTTTCTTT.

The rearrangement uses TRBV2 and TRBJ2-7; the D gene is possibly TRBD2 (5 bases). V gave up 8 bases and J gave up 6 bases, with 23 bases separating them. Germline lookup yields CDR1 SNHLY and CDR2 FYNNEI. The CDR3 runs to 15 residues. The CDR3, as DNA: TGTGCCAGCCGCCCCGGACTTATAGTTCCATCCGAGCAGTACTTC. It encodes CASRPGLIVPSEQYF.

The chain carries TRBV30 and TRBJ1-1, with 9 positions matching TRBD1. The CDR3 consists of 15 residues. Germline V gives CDR1 GTSNPN, CDR2 SVGIG (reference sequence). The V and J ends lost 3 bases and 3 bases, in that order; junction bases with no gene match: 8. CDR3 nucleotide sequence: TGTGCCTGGAGCCCTAACAGGGGGCTGGACACTGAAGCTTTCTTT. Translated: CAWSPNRGLDTEAFF.

The V and J genes are TRBV13 and TRBJ2-5; D gene ambiguous. Trimming took 1 base from V and 1 from J, leaving 4 bases between them. The germline V gene has CDR1 PRHDT and CDR2 FYEKMQ (reference sequence). The CDR3 has 13 amino acids. The CDR3 protein is CASSLETQETQYF. The CDR3 DNA sequence: TGTGCCAGCAGCTTAGAAACCCAAGAGACCCAGTACTTC.

The chain couples TRBV6-5 to TRBJ2-5; possible D gene TRBD1, 6 bases. The V end lost 0 bases, the J end lost 3 bases, and 11 bases lay between the germline ends. CDR1 is MNHEY and CDR2 is SVGAGI in the germline V gene. This CDR3 spans 15 amino acids. The CDR3, as DNA: TGTGCCAGCAGTTACTCTCTGGACAGTAAAGAGACCCAGTACTTC. Translated, it gives CASSYSLDSKETQYF.

The chain recombines TRBV30 with TRBJ1-2; 7 positions agree with TRBD1. The CDR3 loop spans 12 amino acids. With V trimmed by 7 bases and J by 6 bases, 8 bases remained unmatched. CDR1 is GTSNPN, CDR2 SVGIG, per germline (reference sequence). The CDR3 loop reads CASPVTGHGYTF. DNA for the CDR3: TGTGCCTCACCGGTGACAGGGCATGGCTACACCTTC. The variable domain in full, completed from reference TRBV30 and TRBJ1-2, reads SQTIHQWPATLVQPVGSPLSLECTVEGTSNPNLYWYRQAAGRGLQLLFYSVGIGQISSEVPQNLSASRPQDRQFILSSKKLLLSDSGFYLCASPVTGHGYTFGSGTRLTVV.

This chain connects TRBV7-3 to TRBJ2-5; D is uncertain. The CDR3 has 14 amino acids. V was trimmed by 0 bases and J by 4 bases, leaving 9 bases between them. Germline V gives CDR1 SGHTA, CDR2 FQGTGA. The CDR3 coding sequence is TGTGCCAGCAGCTTAACGGGCGGTCGAGAGACCCAGTACTTC. This codes for CASSLTGGRETQYF. The complete variable domain, with remaining parts taken from reference TRBV7-3 and TRBJ2-5, reads GAGVSQTPSNKVTEKGKYVELRCDPISGHTALYWYRQSLGQGPEFLIYFQGTGAADDSGLPNDRFFAVRPEGSVSTLKIQRTERGDSAVYLCASSLTGGRETQYFGPGTRLLVL.

This clone was detected a few times. V and J are TRBV19 and TRBJ1-1; D unclear. The CDR3 spans 14 residues. Germline-derived CDR1 and CDR2 are LNHDA and SQIVND (reference sequence). The V gene lost 3 bases and the J gene lost 9 bases, with 17 bases spanning the gap. CDR3: CASSMGVDPRKAFF. The CDR3 DNA reads as TGTGCCAGTAGTATGGGAGTGGACCCTCGAAAAGCTTTCTTT.

The sample holds a few counts of this clone. V and J are TRBV4-2 and TRBJ2-3; perhaps TRBD2 as D (5 bases). CDR1 LGHNA and CDR2 YNFKEQ come from the germline V gene. The CDR3 extends over 14 amino acids. Between the trimmed V and J ends, which lost 2 bases and 4 bases, there was a span of 10 bases. The CDR3 coding sequence is TGTGCCAGCAGCCAAAGTGCCGGGGCAGATACGCAGTATTTT. It translates to CASSQSAGADTQYF.

This clone was observed a few times. V and J are TRBV11-2 and TRBJ1-2; tentative D call: TRBD1 (6 bases). Germline V gene sequence: CDR1 SGHAT, CDR2 FQNNGV. Trimming pared 5 bases from V and 6 bases from J, leaving 16 bases between. This CDR3 comprises 14 residues. CDR3 DNA sequence: TGTGCCAGCAGCCCAGTTCTGGGGGCGGATGGCTACACCTTC. Amino acid sequence: CASSPVLGADGYTF.

This clone was detected only a few times. The chain links TRBV30 to TRBJ1-6, with D unclear. Trimming pared 1 base from V and 5 bases from J, leaving 15 bases between. The CDR3 spans 16 residues. CDR1 is GTSNPN, CDR2 SVGIG, per germline (reference sequence). Written as DNA, the CDR3 is TGTGCCTGGAGTGATGTTTGGGCCGGAGATAATTCACCCCTCCACTTT. Protein sequence: CAWSDVWAGDNSPLHF.

The chain is built from TRBV7-6 and TRBJ2-7, with D maybe TRBD1 (6 bases). The V gene lost 5 bases and the J gene lost 2 bases, with 16 bases spanning the gap. This CDR3 has 15 amino acids. Germline CDR1 is SGHVS and CDR2 is FNYEAQ. The DNA for the CDR3 is TGTGCCAGCAGCCCATGGACAGAGGAAACCTACGAGCAGTACTTC. This gives the protein CASSPWTEETYEQYF.

The chain couples TRBV6-5 to TRBJ2-4; D is unclear. This CDR3 has 12 amino acids. The V and J ends lost 6 bases and 16 bases respectively, with 19 bases between them. Germline CDR1 reads MNHEY; CDR2 reads SVGAGI. CDR3 DNA: TGTGCCAGCAGGGGTGACGGTGTGTTTCTATACTTC. This gives the protein CASRGDGVFLYF.